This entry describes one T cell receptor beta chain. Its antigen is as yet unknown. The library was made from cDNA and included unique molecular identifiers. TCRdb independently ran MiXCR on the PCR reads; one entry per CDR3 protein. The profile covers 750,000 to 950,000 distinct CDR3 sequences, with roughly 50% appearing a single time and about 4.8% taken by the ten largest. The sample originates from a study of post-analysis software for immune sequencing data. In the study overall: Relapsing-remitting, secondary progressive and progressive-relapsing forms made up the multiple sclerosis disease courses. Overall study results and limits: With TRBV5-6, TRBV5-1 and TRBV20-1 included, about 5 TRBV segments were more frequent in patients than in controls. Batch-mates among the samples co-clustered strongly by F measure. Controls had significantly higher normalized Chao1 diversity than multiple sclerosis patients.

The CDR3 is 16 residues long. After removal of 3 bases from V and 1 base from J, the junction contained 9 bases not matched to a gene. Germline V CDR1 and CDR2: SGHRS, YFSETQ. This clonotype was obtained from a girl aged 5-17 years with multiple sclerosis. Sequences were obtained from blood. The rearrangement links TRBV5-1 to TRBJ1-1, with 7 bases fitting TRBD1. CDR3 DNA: TGCGCCAGCAGCTGGGGCGGAGGGGGCGCGAACACTGAAGCTTTCTTT. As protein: CASSWGGGGANTEAFF.